This T cell receptor (beta chain) derives from a study of cytomegalovirus exposure and HLA in healthy donors. Study details: In a later analysis, it was reported that the approximately 120 validation repertoires had been produced on the same platform as the 670 or so repertoires belonging to the first cohort. Overall study results and limits: First-cohort TCR clusters tended to co-occur in the 130 or so validation repertoires, a later analysis found.

Regarding this clone: Its antigen is currently unknown.

With V trimmed by 2 bases and J by 5 bases, 6 bases remained unmatched. Germline CDR1 reads SGHTA; CDR2 reads FQGTGA. The CDR3 contains 15 residues. Repertoires were generated with immunoSEQ multiplex PCR, while TCRdb's copy carries only in-frame clones and drops some. Of about 58,000 clones listed, over 85% are singletons. The chain is built from TRBV7-3 and TRBJ2-7; 10 nucleotides align to TRBD1. The sample was PBMCs. The clonotype originates from a man aged 18 to 29 in good health and CMV-seronegative. The CDR3 sequence is CASSLSGTGADEQYF. The CDR3 coding sequence is TGTGCCAGCAGCTTATCGGGGACAGGGGCTGACGAGCAGTACTTC.